This T cell receptor (beta chain) was identified during a study of blood T cell repertoires in COVID-19. This CDR3 contains 15 residues. Trimming cost V 4 bases and J 5 bases; bases outside gene matches: 12. The germline CDR1 and CDR2 sequences are SGHNT and YYREEE (reference sequence). Clones were sequenced by immunoSEQ multiplex PCR, and TCRdb holds only the in-frame ones, with some missing. This table has approximately 150,000 clones, around 88% appearing once. V is TRBV5-4 and J is TRBJ2-7; 7 nucleotides align to TRBD1. The sequenced material came from peripheral blood. The TCR originated in a woman aged 70-85 years who had recovered from COVID-19. Written as DNA, the CDR3 is TGTGCCAGCAGCCCCCGGACAGGACGTTCGGACGAGCAGTACTTC. Protein sequence: CASSPRTGRSDEQYF.